The source of this T cell receptor beta chain is a study of spatial heterogeneity in lung cancer. About the research overall: More than 8.5 raw reads, on average, carried each unique TCR and UMI combination. Study-wide results and caveats: Detection of ubiquitous tumor TCRs in blood was higher at resection than follow-up.

All TCR cDNA molecules were individually tagged with a unique molecular identifier. Via MiXCR, TCRdb re-called the 5' RACE reads, giving one row per CDR3 protein. The sample holds 20,000 to 25,000 distinct CDR3 sequences, approximately 3.3% seen once. The CDR3 runs to 12 residues. The germline V gene encodes CDR1 MNHNY and CDR2 SVGAGI (reference sequence). The V end was cut by 6 bases, the J end by 6 bases, with 11 bases between. This clonotype was counted many times. The antigen remains undetermined. Time point in this sample: sample taken at primary tumor resection. No cells were sorted before sequencing. The whole RNA sequenced was extracted from tumor, nontumor lung or frozen PBMC. The donor group consisted of around 77 patients who had untreated, early-stage non-small cell lung cancer.

The TCR comes from a female donor with early-stage non-small cell lung cancer. The source material was PBMCs, sampled at surgery. This rearrangement joins TRBV6-6 to TRBJ1-1; maybe TRBD1 (6 bases). In DNA, the CDR3 is TGTGCCAGCAGCCGCCAGGGGCCTGAAGCTTTCTTT. Its protein is CASSRQGPEAFF.